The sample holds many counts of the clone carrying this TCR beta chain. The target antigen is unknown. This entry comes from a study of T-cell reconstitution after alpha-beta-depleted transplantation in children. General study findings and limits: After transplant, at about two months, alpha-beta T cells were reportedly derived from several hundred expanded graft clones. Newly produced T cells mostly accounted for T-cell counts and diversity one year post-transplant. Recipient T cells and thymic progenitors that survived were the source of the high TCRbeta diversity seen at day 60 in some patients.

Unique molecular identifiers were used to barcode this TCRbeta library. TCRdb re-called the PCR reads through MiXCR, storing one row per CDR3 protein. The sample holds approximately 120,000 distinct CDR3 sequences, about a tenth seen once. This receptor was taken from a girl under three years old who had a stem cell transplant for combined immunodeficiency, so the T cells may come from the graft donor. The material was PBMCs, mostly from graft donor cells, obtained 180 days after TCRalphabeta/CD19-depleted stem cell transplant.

The CDR3 sequence is CASSHTVFTDTQYF. CDR3 sequence (DNA): TGCGCCAGCAGCCATACCGTTTTCACAGATACGCAGTATTTT. V gene TRBV4-3 combines with J gene TRBJ2-3; D not resolved. The CDR3 totals 14 residues. Per germline, CDR1 LGHNA and CDR2 YSLEER. With 3 bases removed from V and 2 bases from J, the gap between germline ends came to 9 bases.